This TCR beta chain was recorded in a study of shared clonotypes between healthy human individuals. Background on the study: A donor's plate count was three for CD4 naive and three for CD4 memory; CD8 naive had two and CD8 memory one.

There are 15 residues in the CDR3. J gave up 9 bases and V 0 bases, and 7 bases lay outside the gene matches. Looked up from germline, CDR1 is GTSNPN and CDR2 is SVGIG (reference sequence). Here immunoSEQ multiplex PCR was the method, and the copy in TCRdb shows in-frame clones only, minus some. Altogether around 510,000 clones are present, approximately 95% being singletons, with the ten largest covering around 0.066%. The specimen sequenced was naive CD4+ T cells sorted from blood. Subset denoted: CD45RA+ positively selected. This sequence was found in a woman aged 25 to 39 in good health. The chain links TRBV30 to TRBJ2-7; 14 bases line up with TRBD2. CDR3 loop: CAWSVRGLAGAGQYF. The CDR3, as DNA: TGTGCCTGGAGTGTACGGGGACTAGCGGGAGCGGGGCAGTACTTC.